The 12 T cell receptor beta chains presented below share a single source sample, sequenced in a study of cytomegalovirus exposure and HLA in healthy donors. The PCR made use of 60 Vbeta and 13 Jbeta primers. Assay used: immunoSEQ multiplex PCR; TCRdb lists only in-frame clones, some missing. Found here are under 250,000 clones, about 81% of them singletons; the top ten hold around 8.3%. The specimen sequenced was PBMCs. These receptors all come from a woman aged 60 to 75 in good health and CMV-seropositive.

This clone has a single count. The V gene is TRBV7-9, the J gene TRBJ1-2, with 12 bases identical to TRBD1. In germline, CDR1 is SEHNR, CDR2 FQNEAQ (reference sequence). J gave up 5 bases and V 7 bases, and 8 bases lay outside the gene matches. This CDR3 is 15 amino acids long. The CDR3 loop is CASTPGQGARYGYTF. The CDR3 coding sequence is TGTGCCAGCACCCCGGGACAGGGGGCGAGATATGGCTACACCTTC.

The chain joins TRBV7-4 to TRBJ2-5, with a possible D match to TRBD2 (6 bases). Germline V CDR1 and CDR2: SGHVT, SQSDAQ. Trimming removed 0 bases at V and 5 bases at J, with 7 bases between. The CDR3 runs to 13 residues. The chain's CDR3 is CASSLARGETQYF. CDR3 DNA: TGTGCCAGCAGCTTAGCCCGGGGGGAGACCCAGTACTTC.

This clone was seen only a few times. The chain links TRBV7-2 to TRBJ2-5, with D perhaps TRBD2 (5 bases). V was pared by 5 bases and J by 4 bases, with 11 bases between. Germline lookup yields CDR1 SGHTA and CDR2 FQGNSA. The CDR3 spans 13 residues. The CDR3 protein is CASSLGIRETQYF. The CDR3 region has the DNA TGTGCCAGCAGCCTCGGGATTAGAGAGACCCAGTACTTC.

This sequence joins TRBV12-5 and TRBJ2-3; TRBD2 might be the D (6 bases). In germline, CDR1 is LGHNT, CDR2 FRNRAP. The CDR3 has 15 amino acids. Trimming stripped 4 bases from V and 2 bases from J, with 13 bases between. DNA of the CDR3: TGTGCTAGTGGTTCCCCCGGGGGTTTCACAGATACGCAGTATTTT. Protein: CASGSPGGFTDTQYF.

The chain is built from TRBV28 and TRBJ2-7; 10 bases are shared with TRBD2. The germline V gene encodes CDR1 MDHEN and CDR2 SYDVKM. The V and J ends lost 7 bases and 6 bases, in that order; junction bases with no gene match: 9. The CDR3 contains 14 residues. The CDR3 protein is CASKPGLAGVEQYF. CDR3 DNA sequence: TGTGCCAGCAAACCCGGCCTAGCGGGAGTCGAGCAGTACTTC.

The chain has TRBV6-5 and TRBJ2-7; a weak D match, TRBD2 (5 bases). This CDR3 is built from 11 residues. Deletions cut 6 bases from V and 12 bases from J, with 15 bases between. The germline gives CDR1 MNHEY, CDR2 SVGAGI. CDR3 nucleotides: TGTGCCAGCAGCTCAAGAACTAGTCTGTACTTC. Protein sequence: CASSSRTSLYF.

The chain is built from TRBV2 and TRBJ1-6, with 11 bases aligning to TRBD1. Germline V CDR1 and CDR2: SNHLY, FYNNEI. The CDR3 totals 13 residues. V lost 6 bases to trimming and J lost 10 bases; unmatched junction nucleotides: 2. CDR3 in amino acids: CASRGQGESPLHF. Here the CDR3 DNA reads TGTGCCAGCAGGGGACAGGGGGAATCACCCCTCCACTTT.

The chain uses TRBV9 and TRBJ2-2; no clear D gene. The V end lost 0 bases, the J end lost 4 bases, and 7 bases lay between the germline ends. The CDR3 consists of 14 residues. CDR1 SGDLS and CDR2 YYNGEE come from the germline V gene. This CDR3 reads CASSVDPLTGELFF. The CDR3 region has the DNA TGTGCCAGCAGCGTAGATCCCCTCACCGGGGAGCTGTTTTTT.

V gene TRBV29-1 combines with J gene TRBJ1-5, with 7 bases lining up with TRBD1. This CDR3 contains 13 residues. CDR1 and CDR2 (germline): SQVTM, ANQGSEA. The V gene end was trimmed by 5 bases and the J gene end by 2 bases; junction bases not matched to a gene: 3. The CDR3 reads CSVRGQGNQPQHF. CDR3 sequence (DNA): TGCAGCGTTAGGGGGCAGGGCAATCAGCCCCAGCATTTT.

This rearrangement joins TRBV15 to TRBJ1-5; D gene ambiguous. Germline CDR1 LNHNV, CDR2 YYDKDF (reference sequence). The CDR3 extends over 15 amino acids. The V gene lost 1 base and the J gene lost 0 bases, with 7 bases spanning the gap. The CDR3 coding sequence is TGTGCCACCAGCAGAGTCGGGTATAGCAATCAGCCCCAGCATTTT. It specifies CATSRVGYSNQPQHF.

The chain recombines TRBV30 with TRBJ1-1; 7 bases agree with TRBD1. The CDR3 extends over 17 amino acids. The V gene end was trimmed by 4 bases and the J gene end by 3 bases; junction bases not matched to a gene: 17. CDR1 and CDR2 (germline): GTSNPN, SVGIG (reference sequence). CDR3 coding DNA: TGTGCCTGGACCCCTATCGTAAGGGGGCGCCGAGACACTGAAGCTTTCTTT. It codes for CAWTPIVRGRRDTEAFF.

A single count supports this clone. This chain links TRBV2 with TRBJ1-2; 9 positions agree with TRBD1. Germline CDR1 is SNHLY and CDR2 is FYNNEI. The V and J ends lost 6 bases and 3 bases, in that order; junction bases with no gene match: 2. The CDR3 totals 13 residues. This CDR3 reads CASSGTGYYGYTF. CDR3 nucleotide sequence: TGTGCCAGCAGCGGGACAGGGTACTATGGCTACACCTTC.